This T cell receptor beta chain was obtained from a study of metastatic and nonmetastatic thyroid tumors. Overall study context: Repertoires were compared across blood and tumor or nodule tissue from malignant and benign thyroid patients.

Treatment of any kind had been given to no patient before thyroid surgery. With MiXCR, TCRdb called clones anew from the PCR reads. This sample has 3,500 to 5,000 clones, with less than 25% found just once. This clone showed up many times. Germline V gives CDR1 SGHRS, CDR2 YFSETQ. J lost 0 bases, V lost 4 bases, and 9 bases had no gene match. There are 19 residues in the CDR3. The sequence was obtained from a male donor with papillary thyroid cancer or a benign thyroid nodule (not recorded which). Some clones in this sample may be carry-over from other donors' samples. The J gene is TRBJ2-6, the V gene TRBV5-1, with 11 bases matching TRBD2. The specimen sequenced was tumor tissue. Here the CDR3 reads CASSAGTSGLSSGANVLTF. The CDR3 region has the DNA TGCGCCAGCAGCGCCGGGACTAGCGGCCTGTCCTCTGGGGCCAACGTCCTGACTTTC.